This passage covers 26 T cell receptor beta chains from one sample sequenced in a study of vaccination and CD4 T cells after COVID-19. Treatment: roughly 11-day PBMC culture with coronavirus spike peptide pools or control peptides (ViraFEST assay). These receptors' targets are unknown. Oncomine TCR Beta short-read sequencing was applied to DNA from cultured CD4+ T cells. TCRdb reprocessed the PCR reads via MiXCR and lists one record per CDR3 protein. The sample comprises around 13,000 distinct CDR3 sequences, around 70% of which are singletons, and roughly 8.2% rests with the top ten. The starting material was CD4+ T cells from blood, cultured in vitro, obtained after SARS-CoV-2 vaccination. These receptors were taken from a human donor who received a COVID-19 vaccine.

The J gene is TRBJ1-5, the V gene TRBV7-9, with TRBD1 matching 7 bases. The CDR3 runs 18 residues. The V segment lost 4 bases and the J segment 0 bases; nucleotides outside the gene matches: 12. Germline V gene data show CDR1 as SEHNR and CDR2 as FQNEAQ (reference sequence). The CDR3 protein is CASSSTDPTGNSNQPQHF. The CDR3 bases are TGTGCCAGCAGCTCGACTGATCCGACAGGGAATAGCAATCAGCCCCAGCATTTT. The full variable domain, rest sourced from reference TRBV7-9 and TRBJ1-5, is DTGVSQNPRHKITKRGQNVTFRCDPISEHNRLYWYRQTLGQGPEFLTYFQNEAQLEKSRLLSDRFSAERPKGSFSTLEIQRTEQGDSAMYLCASSSTDPTGNSNQPQHFGDGTRLSIL.

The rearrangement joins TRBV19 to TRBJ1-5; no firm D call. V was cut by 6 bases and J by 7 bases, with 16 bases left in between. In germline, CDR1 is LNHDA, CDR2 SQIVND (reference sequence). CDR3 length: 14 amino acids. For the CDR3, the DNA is TGTGCCAGTAGCAGTTCCGAATTGAGGCAGCCCCAGCATTTT. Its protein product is CASSSSELRQPQHF.

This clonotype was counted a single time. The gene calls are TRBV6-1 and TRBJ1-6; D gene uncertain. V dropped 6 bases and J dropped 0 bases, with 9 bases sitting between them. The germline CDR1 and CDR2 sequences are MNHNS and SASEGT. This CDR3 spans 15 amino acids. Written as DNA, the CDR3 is TGTGCCAGCAGCACAGAAAGCTCCTATAATTCACCCCTCCACTTT. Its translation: CASSTESSYNSPLHF.

CDR3 sequence: CASINLSEANYGYTF. The CDR3 DNA sequence: TGTGCCAGCATTAACCTCTCGGAAGCTAACTATGGCTACACCTTC. The rearrangement uses TRBV6-2 or TRBV6-3 and TRBJ1-2, with D uncertain. In germline, CDR1 is MNHEY, CDR2 SVGEGT. The length of the CDR3 is 15 residues. V lost 7 bases and J lost 0, with 15 bases in between.

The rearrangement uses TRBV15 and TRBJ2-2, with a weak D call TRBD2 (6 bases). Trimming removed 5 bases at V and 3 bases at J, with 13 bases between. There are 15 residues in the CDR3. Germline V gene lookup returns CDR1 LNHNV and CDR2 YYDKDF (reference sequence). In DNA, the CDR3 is TGTGCCACCAGCCCCCGGGGGTCCCACACCGGGGAGCTGTTTTTT. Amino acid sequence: CATSPRGSHTGELFF.

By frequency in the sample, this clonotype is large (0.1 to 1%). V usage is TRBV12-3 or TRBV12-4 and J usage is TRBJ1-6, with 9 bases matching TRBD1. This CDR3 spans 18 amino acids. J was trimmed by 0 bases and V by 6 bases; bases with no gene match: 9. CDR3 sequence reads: CASSRTGALSSYNSPLHF. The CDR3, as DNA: TGTGCCAGCAGCCGGACAGGGGCGCTAAGCTCCTATAATTCACCCCTCCACTTT.

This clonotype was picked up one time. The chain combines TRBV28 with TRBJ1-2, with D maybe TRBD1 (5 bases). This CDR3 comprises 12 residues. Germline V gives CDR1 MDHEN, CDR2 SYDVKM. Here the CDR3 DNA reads TGTGCTGTCAAACAGGAGATCTATGGCTACACCTTC. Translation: CAVKQEIYGYTF.

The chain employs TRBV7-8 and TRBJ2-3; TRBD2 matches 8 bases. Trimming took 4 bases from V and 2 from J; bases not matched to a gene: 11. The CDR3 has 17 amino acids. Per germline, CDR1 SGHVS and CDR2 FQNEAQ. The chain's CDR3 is CASSSFGLAGNTDTQYF. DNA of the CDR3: TGTGCCAGCAGCTCCTTTGGGTTAGCGGGGAACACAGATACGCAGTATTTT.

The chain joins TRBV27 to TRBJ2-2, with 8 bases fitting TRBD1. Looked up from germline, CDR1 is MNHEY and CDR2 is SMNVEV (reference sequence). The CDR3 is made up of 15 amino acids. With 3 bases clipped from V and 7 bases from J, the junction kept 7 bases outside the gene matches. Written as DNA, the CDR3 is TGTGCCAGCAGTTTCGGCAGGGGGCGCGGCGGGGAGCTGTTTTTT. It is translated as CASSFGRGRGGELFF.

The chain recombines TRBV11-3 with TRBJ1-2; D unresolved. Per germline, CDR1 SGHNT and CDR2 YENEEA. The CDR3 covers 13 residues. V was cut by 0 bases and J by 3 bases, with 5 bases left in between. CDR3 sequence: CASSLDSHYGYTF. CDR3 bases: TGTGCCAGCAGCTTAGACAGCCACTATGGCTACACCTTC.

The CDR3 sequence: CSVGGDRGRLGGYTF. The CDR3 bases are TGCAGCGTTGGCGGTGACAGGGGCCGACTGGGTGGCTACACCTTC. The chain employs TRBV29-1 and TRBJ1-2, with TRBD1 matching over 8 bases. CDR3 size: 15 residues. Germline values: CDR1 SQVTM, CDR2 ANQGSEA. J was trimmed by 7 bases and V by 4 bases; bases with no gene match: 14.

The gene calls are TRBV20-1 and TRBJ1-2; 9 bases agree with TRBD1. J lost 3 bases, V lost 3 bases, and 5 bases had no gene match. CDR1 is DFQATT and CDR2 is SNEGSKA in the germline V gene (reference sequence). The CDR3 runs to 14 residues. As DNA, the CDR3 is TGCAGTGCTAGTTCGGGACAGGGAGACTATGGCTACACCTTC. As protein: CSASSGQGDYGYTF.

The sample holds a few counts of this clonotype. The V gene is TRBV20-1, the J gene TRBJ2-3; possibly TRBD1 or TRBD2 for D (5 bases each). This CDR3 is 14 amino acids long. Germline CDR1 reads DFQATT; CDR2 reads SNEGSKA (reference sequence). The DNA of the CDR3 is TGCATGGCATACGATGGGGGTGGGACAGATACGCAGTATTTT. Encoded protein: CMAYDGGGTDTQYF.

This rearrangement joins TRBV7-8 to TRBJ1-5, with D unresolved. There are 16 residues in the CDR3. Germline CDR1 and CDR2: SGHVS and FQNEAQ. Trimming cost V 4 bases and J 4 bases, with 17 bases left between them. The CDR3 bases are TGTGCCAGCAGCTCCACCGGCAAGGGAGGGAATCAGCCCCAGCATTTT. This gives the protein CASSSTGKGGNQPQHF.

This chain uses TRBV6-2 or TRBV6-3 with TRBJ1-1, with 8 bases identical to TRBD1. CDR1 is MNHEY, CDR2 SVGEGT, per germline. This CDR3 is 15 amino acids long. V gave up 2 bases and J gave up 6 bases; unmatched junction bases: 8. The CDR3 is CASSYGDRSSSEAFF. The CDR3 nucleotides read TGTGCCAGCAGTTACGGGGACAGGAGTAGTTCTGAAGCTTTCTTT.

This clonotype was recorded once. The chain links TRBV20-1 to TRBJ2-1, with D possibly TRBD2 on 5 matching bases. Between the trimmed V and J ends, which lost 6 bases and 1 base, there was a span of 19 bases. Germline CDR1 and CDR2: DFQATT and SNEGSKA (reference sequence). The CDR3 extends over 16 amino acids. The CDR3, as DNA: TGCAGTGCCCCTACCAGGACTCCAAGTTCCTACAATGAGCAGTTCTTC. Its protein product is CSAPTRTPSSYNEQFF.

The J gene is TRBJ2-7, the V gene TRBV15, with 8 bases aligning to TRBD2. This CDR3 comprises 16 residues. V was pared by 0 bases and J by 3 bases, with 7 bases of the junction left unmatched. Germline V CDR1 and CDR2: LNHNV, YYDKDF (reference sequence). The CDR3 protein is CATSRDLYGGGYEQYF. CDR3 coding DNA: TGTGCCACCAGCAGAGATCTTTACGGGGGGGGCTACGAGCAGTACTTC.

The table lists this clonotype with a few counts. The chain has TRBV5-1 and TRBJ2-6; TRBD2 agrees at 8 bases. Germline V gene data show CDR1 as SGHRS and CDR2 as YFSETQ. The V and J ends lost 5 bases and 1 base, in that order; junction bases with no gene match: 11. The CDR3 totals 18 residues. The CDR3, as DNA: TGCGCCAGCAGTTCTAGCGGGTCCCCTACTTCTGGGGCCAACGTCCTGACTTTC. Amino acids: CASSSSGSPTSGANVLTF.

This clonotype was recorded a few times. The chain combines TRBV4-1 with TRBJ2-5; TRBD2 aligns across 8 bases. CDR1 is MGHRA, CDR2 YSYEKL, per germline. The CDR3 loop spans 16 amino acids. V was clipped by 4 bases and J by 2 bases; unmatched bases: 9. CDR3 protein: CASSRSVAGSQETQYF. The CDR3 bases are TGCGCCAGCAGCCGGTCAGTAGCGGGGAGTCAAGAGACCCAGTACTTC.

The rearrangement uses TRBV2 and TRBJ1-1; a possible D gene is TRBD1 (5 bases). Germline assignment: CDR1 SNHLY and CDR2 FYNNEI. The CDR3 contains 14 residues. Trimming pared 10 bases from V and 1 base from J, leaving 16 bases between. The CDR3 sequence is CATNTGPGNTEAFF. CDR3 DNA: TGTGCCACCAATACGGGACCGGGGAACACTGAAGCTTTCTTT.

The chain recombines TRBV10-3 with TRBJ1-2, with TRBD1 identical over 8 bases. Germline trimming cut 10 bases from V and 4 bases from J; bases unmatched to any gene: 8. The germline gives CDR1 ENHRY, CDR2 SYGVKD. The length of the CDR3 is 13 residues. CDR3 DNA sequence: TGTGCCACCCAGGGACAGGCGCTCTATGGCTACACCTTC. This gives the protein CATQGQALYGYTF.

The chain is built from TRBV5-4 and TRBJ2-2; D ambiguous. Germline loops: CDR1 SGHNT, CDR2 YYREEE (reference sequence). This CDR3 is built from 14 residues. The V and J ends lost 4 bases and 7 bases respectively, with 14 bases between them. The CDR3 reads CASSPEDRFGELFF. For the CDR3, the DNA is TGTGCCAGCAGCCCCGAGGACCGGTTCGGGGAGCTGTTTTTT.

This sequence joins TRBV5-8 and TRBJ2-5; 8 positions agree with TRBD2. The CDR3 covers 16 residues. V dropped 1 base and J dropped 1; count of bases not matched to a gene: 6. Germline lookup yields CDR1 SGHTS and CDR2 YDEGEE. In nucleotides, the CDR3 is TGTGCCAGCAGCTTGCTCGGGGGGGCCTTCCAAGAGACCCAGTACTTC. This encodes CASSLLGGAFQETQYF.

The CDR3 loop is CASIPTRSGNTIYF. As DNA, the CDR3 is TGTGCCAGCATCCCGACGAGGTCTGGAAACACCATATATTTT. The chain joins TRBV6-2 or TRBV6-3 to TRBJ1-3; D not resolved. This CDR3 region has 14 residues. The V end was cut by 7 bases, the J end by 1 base, with 11 bases between. Germline V gene sequence: CDR1 MNHEY, CDR2 SVGEGT.

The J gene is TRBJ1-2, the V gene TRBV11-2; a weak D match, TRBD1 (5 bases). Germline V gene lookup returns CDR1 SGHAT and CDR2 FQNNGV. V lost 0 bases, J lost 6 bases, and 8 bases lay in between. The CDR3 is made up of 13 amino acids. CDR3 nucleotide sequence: TGTGCCAGCAGCTTAGACAGGGTTCATGGCTACACCTTC. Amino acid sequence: CASSLDRVHGYTF. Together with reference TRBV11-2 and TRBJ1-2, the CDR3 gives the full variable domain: EAGVAQSPRYKIIEKRQSVAFWCNPISGHATLYWYQQILGQGPKLLIQFQNNGVVDDSQLPKDRFSAERLKGVDSTLKIQPAKLEDSAVYLCASSLDRVHGYTFGSGTRLTVV.

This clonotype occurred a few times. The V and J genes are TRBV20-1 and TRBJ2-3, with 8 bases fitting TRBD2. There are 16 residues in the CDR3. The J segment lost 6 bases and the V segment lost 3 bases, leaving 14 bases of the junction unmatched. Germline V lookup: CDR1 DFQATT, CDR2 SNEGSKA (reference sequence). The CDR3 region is CSASGSAGGLQDTQYF. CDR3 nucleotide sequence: TGCAGTGCTAGCGGGTCGGCGGGGGGACTCCAGGATACGCAGTATTTT.